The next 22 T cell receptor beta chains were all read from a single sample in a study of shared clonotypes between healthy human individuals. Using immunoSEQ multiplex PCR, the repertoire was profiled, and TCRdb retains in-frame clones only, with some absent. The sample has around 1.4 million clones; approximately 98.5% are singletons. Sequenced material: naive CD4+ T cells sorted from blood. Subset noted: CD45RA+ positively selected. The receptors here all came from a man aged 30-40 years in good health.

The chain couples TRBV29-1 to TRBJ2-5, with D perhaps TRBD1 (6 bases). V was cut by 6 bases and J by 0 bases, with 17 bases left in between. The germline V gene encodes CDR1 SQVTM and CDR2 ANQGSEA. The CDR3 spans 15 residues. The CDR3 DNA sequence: TGCAGCGTCCGTAGGGGGTTACTAGACCAAGAGACCCAGTACTTC. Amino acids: CSVRRGLLDQETQYF.

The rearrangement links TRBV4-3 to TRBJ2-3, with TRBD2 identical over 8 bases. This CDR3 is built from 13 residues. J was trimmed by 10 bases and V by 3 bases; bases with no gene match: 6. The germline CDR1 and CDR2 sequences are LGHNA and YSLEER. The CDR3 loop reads CASSQQQAGAQYF. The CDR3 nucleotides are TGCGCCAGCAGCCAGCAACAAGCGGGAGCGCAGTATTTT.

The CDR3 region is CASSPPILLGQGSSGNTIYF. CDR3 nucleotides: TGTGCCAGCTCACCACCGATTTTATTGGGACAGGGATCCTCTGGAAACACCATATATTTT. J is TRBJ1-3 and V is TRBV18, with 9 nucleotides matching TRBD1. The junction had 12 bases not matched to a gene; V was cut back by 0 bases and J by 0 bases. CDR3 length equals 20 residues. Germline CDR1 and CDR2: KGHSH and LQKENI.

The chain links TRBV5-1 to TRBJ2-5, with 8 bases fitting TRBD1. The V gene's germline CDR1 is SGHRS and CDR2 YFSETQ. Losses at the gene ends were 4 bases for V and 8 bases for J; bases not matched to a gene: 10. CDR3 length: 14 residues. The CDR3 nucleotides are TGCGCCAGCAGCGCCCAGGGGGCCTCAGAAACCCAGTACTTC. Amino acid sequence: CASSAQGASETQYF.

CDR3 in DNA: TGTGCCAGCAGCTTGAGGGGACCGAGCTCCTACAATGAGCAGTTCTTC. It specifies CASSLRGPSSYNEQFF. The V gene is TRBV5-5, the J gene TRBJ2-1; D is possibly TRBD1 or TRBD2 (5 bases each). V was cut by 1 base and J by 0 bases, with 11 bases left in between. This CDR3 contains 16 residues. Germline CDR1 is SGHKS and CDR2 is YYEKEE (reference sequence).

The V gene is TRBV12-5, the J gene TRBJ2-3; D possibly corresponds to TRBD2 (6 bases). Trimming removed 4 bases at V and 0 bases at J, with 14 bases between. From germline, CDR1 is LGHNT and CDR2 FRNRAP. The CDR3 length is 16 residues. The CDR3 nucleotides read TGTGCTAGTGGTTCCCCCCTGGAGGGGAGCACAGATACGCAGTATTTT. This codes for CASGSPLEGSTDTQYF. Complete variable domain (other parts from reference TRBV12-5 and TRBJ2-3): DARVTQTPRHKVTEMGQEVTMRCQPILGHNTVFWYRQTMMQGLELLAYFRNRAPLDDSGMPKDRFSAEMPDATLATLKIQPSEPRDSAVYFCASGSPLEGSTDTQYFGPGTRLTVL.

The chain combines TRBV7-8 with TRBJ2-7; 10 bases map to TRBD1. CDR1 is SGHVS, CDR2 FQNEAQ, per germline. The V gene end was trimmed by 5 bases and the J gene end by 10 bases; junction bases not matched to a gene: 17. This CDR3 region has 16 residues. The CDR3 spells CASSPDRGTGAYFQYF. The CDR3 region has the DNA TGTGCCAGCAGCCCAGATCGAGGGACAGGGGCGTACTTTCAGTACTTC.

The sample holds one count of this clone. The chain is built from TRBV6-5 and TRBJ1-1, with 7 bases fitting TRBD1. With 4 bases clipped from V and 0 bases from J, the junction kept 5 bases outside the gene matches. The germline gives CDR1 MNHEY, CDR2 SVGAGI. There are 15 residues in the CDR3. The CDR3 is CASSLTGNMNTEAFF. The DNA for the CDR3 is TGTGCCAGCAGTTTGACAGGGAACATGAACACTGAAGCTTTCTTT.

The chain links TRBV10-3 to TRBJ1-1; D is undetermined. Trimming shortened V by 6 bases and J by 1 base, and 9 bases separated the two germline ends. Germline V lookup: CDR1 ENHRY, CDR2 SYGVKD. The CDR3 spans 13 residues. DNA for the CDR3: TGTGCCATCAGCTTTAACCGGAACACTGAAGCTTTCTTT. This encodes CAISFNRNTEAFF.

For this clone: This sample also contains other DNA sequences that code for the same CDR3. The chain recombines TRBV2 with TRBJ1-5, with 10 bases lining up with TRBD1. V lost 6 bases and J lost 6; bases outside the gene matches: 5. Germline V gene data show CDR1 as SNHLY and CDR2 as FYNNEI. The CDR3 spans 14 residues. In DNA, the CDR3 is TGTGCCAGCAGCCCGGGACAGGGGTCTCAGCCCCAGCATTTT. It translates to CASSPGQGSQPQHF. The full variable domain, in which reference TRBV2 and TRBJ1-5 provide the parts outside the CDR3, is EPEVTQTPSHQVTQMGQEVILRCVPISNHLYFYWYRQILGQKVEFLVSFYNNEISEKSEIFDDQFSVERPDGSNFTLKIRSTKLEDSAMYFCASSPGQGSQPQHFGDGTRLSIL.

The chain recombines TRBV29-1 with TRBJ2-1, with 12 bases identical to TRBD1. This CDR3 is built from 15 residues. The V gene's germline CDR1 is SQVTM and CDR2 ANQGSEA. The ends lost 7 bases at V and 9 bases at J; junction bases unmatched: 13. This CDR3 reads CSGRLGTGGKGEQFF. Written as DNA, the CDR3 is TGCAGCGGGAGACTCGGGACAGGGGGCAAAGGTGAGCAGTTCTTC.

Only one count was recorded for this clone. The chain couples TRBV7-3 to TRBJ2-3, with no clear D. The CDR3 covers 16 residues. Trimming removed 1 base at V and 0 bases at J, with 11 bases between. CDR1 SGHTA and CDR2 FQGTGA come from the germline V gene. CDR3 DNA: TGTGCCAGCAGCTTAAGGGCAGGCAGTAGCACAGATACGCAGTATTTT. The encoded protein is CASSLRAGSSTDTQYF.

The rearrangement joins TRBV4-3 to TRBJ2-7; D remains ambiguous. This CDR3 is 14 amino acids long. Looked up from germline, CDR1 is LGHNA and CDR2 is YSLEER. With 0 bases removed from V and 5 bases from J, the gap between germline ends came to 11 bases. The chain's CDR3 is CASSQDRFNDEQYF. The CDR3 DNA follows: TGCGCCAGCAGCCAAGATCGGTTTAACGACGAGCAGTACTTC.

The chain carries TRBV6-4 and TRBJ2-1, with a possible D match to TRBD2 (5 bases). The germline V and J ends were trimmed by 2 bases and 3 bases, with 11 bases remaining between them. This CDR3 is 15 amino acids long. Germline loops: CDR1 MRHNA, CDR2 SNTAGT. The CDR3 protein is CASSDVAGIYNEQFF. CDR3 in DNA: TGTGCCAGCAGTGACGTCGCCGGGATCTACAATGAGCAGTTCTTC.

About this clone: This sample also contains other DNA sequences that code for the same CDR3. This CDR3 is CASSGLAGGLTDTQYF. CDR3 in DNA: TGTGCCAGCAGTGGACTAGCGGGAGGGCTAACAGATACGCAGTATTTT. The V and J genes are TRBV6-1 and TRBJ2-3, with 14 nucleotides matching TRBD2. Germline CDR1 and CDR2: MNHNS and SASEGT. The length of the CDR3 is 16 residues. Trimming took 4 bases from V and 3 from J; bases not matched to a gene: 3.

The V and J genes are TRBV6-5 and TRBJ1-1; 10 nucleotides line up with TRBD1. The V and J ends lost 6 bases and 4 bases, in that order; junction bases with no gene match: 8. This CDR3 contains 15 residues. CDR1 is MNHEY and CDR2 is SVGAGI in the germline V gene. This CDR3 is CASSHRDRGPTEAFF. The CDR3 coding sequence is TGTGCCAGCAGCCACAGAGACAGGGGGCCCACTGAAGCTTTCTTT.

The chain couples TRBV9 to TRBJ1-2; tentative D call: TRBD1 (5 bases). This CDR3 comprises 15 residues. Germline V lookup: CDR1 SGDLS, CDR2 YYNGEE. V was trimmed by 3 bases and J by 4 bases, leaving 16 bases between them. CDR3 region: CASSALGRQSYGYTF. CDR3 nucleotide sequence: TGTGCCAGCAGCGCCTTAGGTCGACAGAGCTATGGCTACACCTTC.

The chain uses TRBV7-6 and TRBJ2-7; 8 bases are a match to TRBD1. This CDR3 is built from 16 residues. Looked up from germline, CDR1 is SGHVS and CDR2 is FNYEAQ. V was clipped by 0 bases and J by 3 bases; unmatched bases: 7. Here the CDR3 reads CASSLAAAGGVYEQYF. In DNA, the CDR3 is TGTGCCAGCAGCTTAGCCGCAGCAGGGGGCGTCTACGAGCAGTACTTC.

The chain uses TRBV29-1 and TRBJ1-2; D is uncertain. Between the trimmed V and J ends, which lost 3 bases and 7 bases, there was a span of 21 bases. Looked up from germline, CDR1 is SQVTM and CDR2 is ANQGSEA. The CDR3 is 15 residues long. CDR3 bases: TGCAGCGTTGACTTCTTAGGATGGGTATTCTCTGGCTACACCTTC. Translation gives CSVDFLGWVFSGYTF.

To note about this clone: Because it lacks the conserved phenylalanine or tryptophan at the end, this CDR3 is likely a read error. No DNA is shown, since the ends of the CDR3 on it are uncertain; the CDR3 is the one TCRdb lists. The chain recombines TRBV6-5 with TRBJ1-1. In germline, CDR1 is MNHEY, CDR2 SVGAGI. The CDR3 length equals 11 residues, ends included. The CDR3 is CASSYSGREGG.

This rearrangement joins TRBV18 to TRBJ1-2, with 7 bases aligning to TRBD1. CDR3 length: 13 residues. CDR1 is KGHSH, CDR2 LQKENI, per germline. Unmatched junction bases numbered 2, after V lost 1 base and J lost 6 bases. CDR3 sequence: CASSPLQGNGYTF. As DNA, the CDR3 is TGTGCCAGCTCACCACTACAGGGGAATGGCTACACCTTC.

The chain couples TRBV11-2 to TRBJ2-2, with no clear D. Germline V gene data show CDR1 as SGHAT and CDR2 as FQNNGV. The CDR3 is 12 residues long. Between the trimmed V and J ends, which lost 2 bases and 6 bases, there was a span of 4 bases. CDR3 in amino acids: CASSLNAGELFF. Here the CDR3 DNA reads TGTGCCAGCAGCTTAAACGCCGGGGAGCTGTTTTTT.